The next 14 T cell receptor beta chains were all read from a single sample in a study of PD-L1 blockade in urothelial cancer. This table comes from immunoSEQ multiplex PCR, and its TCRdb copy is limited to in-frame clones, with some not included. The table has about 55,000 clones, about 80% seen once. Time point denoted: pretreatment peripheral blood. The sequenced sample was PBMCs, obtained around atezolizumab (anti-PD-L1) treatment. Receptor source: a man aged 45-60 years with urothelial cancer.

V and J are TRBV29-1 and TRBJ2-7; possible D gene TRBD1, 6 bases. Germline V gives CDR1 SQVTM, CDR2 ANQGSEA. Trimming shortened V by 4 bases and J by 0 bases, and 10 bases separated the two germline ends. The CDR3 consists of 13 residues. The CDR3 is CSVGGPNSYEQYF. The CDR3 coding sequence is TGCAGCGTTGGGGGGCCTAACTCCTACGAGCAGTACTTC.

The rearrangement joins TRBV27 to TRBJ1-4, with no clear D. CDR1 is MNHEY, CDR2 SMNVEV, per germline (reference sequence). V gave up 5 bases and J gave up 7 bases, with 14 bases separating them. CDR3 length: 14 amino acids. Written as DNA, the CDR3 is TGTGCCAGCAGTGAAACAACTAACCCTGAAAAACTGTTTTTT. Protein product: CASSETTNPEKLFF.

J is TRBJ1-4 and V is TRBV27, with D possibly matching TRBD1 (6 bases). CDR3 length: 15 residues. CDR1 is MNHEY and CDR2 is SMNVEV in the germline V gene (reference sequence). Trimming took off 5 bases at V and 8 bases at J, with 18 bases between the two ends. The DNA for the CDR3 is TGTGCCAGCAGTACACAAACAGGGTATGGGGAAAAACTGTTTTTT. Residues: CASSTQTGYGEKLFF. Supplemented by reference TRBV27 and TRBJ1-4, the full variable domain reads EAQVTQNPRYLITVTGKKLTVTCSQNMNHEYMSWYRQDPGLGLRQIYYSMNVEVTDKGDVPEGYKVSRKEKRNFPLILESPSPNQTSLYFCASSTQTGYGEKLFFGSGTQLSVL.

This CDR3 is CASSLILAVNEQFF. In nucleotides, the CDR3 is TGTGCCAGCAGTTTAATACTAGCTGTGAATGAGCAGTTCTTC. This chain links TRBV27 with TRBJ2-1; a possible D gene is TRBD2 (6 bases). Germline V gene sequence: CDR1 MNHEY, CDR2 SMNVEV (reference sequence). This CDR3 comprises 14 residues. The ends were cut back, 2 bases at V and 7 bases at J, with 12 bases in the middle.

The chain combines TRBV28 with TRBJ2-4, with D possibly matching TRBD2 (5 bases). Germline assignment: CDR1 MDHEN and CDR2 SYDVKM. The CDR3 length is 16 residues. Trimming left V 7 bases short and J 0 bases short, with 16 bases between. The CDR3 sequence: CASNRRLALAKNIQYF. CDR3 in DNA: TGTGCCAGCAACCGCCGGCTAGCCCTAGCCAAAAACATTCAGTACTTC. The complete variable domain, with remaining parts taken from reference TRBV28 and TRBJ2-4, reads DVKVTQSSRYLVKRTGEKVFLECVQDMDHENMFWYRQDPGLGLRLIYFSYDVKMKEKGDIPEGYSVSREKKERFSLILESASTNQTSMYLCASNRRLALAKNIQYFGAGTRLSVL.

The chain joins TRBV9 to TRBJ2-7; D might be TRBD2 (7 bases). The CDR3 covers 15 residues. Trimming shortened V by 0 bases and J by 5 bases, and 15 bases separated the two germline ends. Germline V gene sequence: CDR1 SGDLS, CDR2 YYNGEE. The CDR3 DNA reads TGTGCCAGCAGCGTAGGTTTTCGGGGGGCAAACGAGCAGTACTTC. Residues: CASSVGFRGANEQYF. Complete variable domain (other parts from reference TRBV9 and TRBJ2-7): DSGVTQTPKHLITATGQRVTLRCSPRSGDLSVYWYQQSLDQGLQFLIQYYNGEERAKGNILERFSAQQFPDLHSELNLSSLELGDSALYFCASSVGFRGANEQYFGPGTRLTVT.

In nucleotides, the CDR3 is TGCGCCAGCAGCCAAGATCGCCAGGGGGCGTACGAGCAGTACTTC. Translation: CASSQDRQGAYEQYF. The gene calls are TRBV4-3 and TRBJ2-7; the match to TRBD1 covers 8 bases. CDR1 LGHNA and CDR2 YSLEER come from the germline V gene. The trim removed 0 bases at V and 4 bases at J, leaving 5 bases unmatched. This CDR3 is 15 amino acids long.

The V and J genes are TRBV27 and TRBJ1-2, with D tentatively TRBD1 (6 bases). Trimming removed 6 bases from V and 1 base from J, with 9 bases in between. This CDR3 is 13 amino acids long. Germline CDR1 reads MNHEY; CDR2 reads SMNVEV (reference sequence). Here the CDR3 DNA reads TGTGCCAGCAGAAAGGGACATAACTATGGCTACACCTTC. Protein: CASRKGHNYGYTF.

The CDR3 coding sequence is TGTGCCGGGGCGTGGGACAGGGTAAGCAATCAGCCCCAGCATTTT. Translating it yields CAGAWDRVSNQPQHF. This chain joins TRBV30 and TRBJ1-5; 9 bases match TRBD1. V lost 8 bases, J lost 1 base, and 9 bases stayed unmatched. The germline CDR1 and CDR2 sequences are GTSNPN and SVGIG (reference sequence). The CDR3 runs to 15 residues.

The sample holds one count of this clone. V gene TRBV19 combines with J gene TRBJ1-6; 8 bases align to TRBD1. This CDR3 comprises 22 residues. CDR1 LNHDA and CDR2 SQIVND come from the germline V gene (reference sequence). V lost 4 bases, J lost 7 bases, and 27 bases stayed unmatched. The CDR3 DNA reads TGTGCCAGTAGTACCAACCAGTTTGACAGGGGCGCCTTCGCGTACCTCAATTCACCCCTCCACTTT. Translating gives CASSTNQFDRGAFAYLNSPLHF.

This chain uses TRBV29-1 with TRBJ2-5; 11 positions agree with TRBD2. The CDR3 covers 16 residues. V lost 8 bases, J lost 5 bases, and 16 bases stayed unmatched. CDR1 is SQVTM and CDR2 is ANQGSEA in the germline V gene. The CDR3, as DNA: TGCAGCTTATCCTTGGTAGCGGGAGGGGTGTCGGAGACCCAGTACTTC. Translation: CSLSLVAGGVSETQYF.

This clone appeared a single time. The chain combines TRBV7-2 with TRBJ2-7; TRBD1 aligns across 8 bases. From germline, CDR1 is SGHTA and CDR2 FQGNSA. The CDR3 has 15 amino acids. With V trimmed by 2 bases and J by 5 bases, 8 bases remained unmatched. CDR3 nucleotide sequence: TGTGCCAGCAGCTTACAAGGACAGGGTGCCCACGAGCAGTACTTC. It encodes CASSLQGQGAHEQYF.

This clone was recorded only once. The chain couples TRBV6-1 to TRBJ2-5, with TRBD2 as a possible D gene (6 bases). The germline CDR1 and CDR2 sequences are MNHNS and SASEGT. The CDR3 extends over 13 amino acids. Trimming took off 11 bases at V and 7 bases at J, with 20 bases between the two ends. In DNA form, the CDR3 reads TGTGCCTCACAGACTAGGTGGGTGGGGACCCAGTACTTC. This translates into CASQTRWVGTQYF.

The chain is built from TRBV27 and TRBJ2-7, with 7 bases matching TRBD2. Trimming removed 3 bases from V and 6 bases from J; junction bases left unmatched: 14. The CDR3 is 16 amino acids. Germline lookup yields CDR1 MNHEY and CDR2 SMNVEV (reference sequence). CDR3 in DNA: TGTGCCAGCAGTTTGACGGCTAGCGGACTTCGGAGCGAGCAGTACTTC. Translating gives CASSLTASGLRSEQYF.